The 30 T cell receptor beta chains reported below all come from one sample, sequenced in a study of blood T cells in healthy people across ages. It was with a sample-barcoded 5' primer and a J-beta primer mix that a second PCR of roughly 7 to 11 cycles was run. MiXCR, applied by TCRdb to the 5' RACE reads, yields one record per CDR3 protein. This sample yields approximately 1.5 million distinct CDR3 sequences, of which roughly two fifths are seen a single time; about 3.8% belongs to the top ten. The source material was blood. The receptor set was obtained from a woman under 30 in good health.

The CDR3 protein is CASRVSSDRISYEQYF. The DNA for the CDR3 is TGCGCCAGCAGAGTAAGCTCGGACCGCATCTCCTACGAGCAGTACTTC. The rearrangement joins TRBV4-1 to TRBJ2-7; D is unresolved. The germline V gene encodes CDR1 MGHRA and CDR2 YSYEKL. The CDR3 totals 16 residues. V gave up 6 bases and J gave up 0 bases, with 18 bases separating them.

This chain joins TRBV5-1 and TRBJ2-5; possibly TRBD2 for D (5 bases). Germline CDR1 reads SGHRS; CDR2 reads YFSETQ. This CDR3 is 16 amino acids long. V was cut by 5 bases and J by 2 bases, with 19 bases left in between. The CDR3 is CASSSAVSRGQETQYF. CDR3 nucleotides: TGCGCCAGCAGTTCGGCAGTTAGCCGGGGTCAAGAGACCCAGTACTTC. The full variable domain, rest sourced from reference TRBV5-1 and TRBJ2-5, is KAGVTQTPRYLIKTRGQQVTLSCSPISGHRSVSWYQQTPGQGLQFLFEYFSETQRNKGNFPGRFSGRQFSNSRSEMNVSTLELGDSALYLCASSSAVSRGQETQYFGPGTRLLVL.

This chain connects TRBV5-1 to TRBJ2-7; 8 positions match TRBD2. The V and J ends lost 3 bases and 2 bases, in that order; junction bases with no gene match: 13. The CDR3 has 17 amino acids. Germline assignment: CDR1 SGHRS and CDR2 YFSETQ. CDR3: CASSSGLVVANPYEQYF. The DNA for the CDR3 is TGCGCCAGCAGCTCGGGACTAGTAGTAGCAAACCCCTACGAGCAGTACTTC. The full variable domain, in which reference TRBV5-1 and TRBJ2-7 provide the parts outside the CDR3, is KAGVTQTPRYLIKTRGQQVTLSCSPISGHRSVSWYQQTPGQGLQFLFEYFSETQRNKGNFPGRFSGRQFSNSRSEMNVSTLELGDSALYLCASSSGLVVANPYEQYFGPGTRLTVT.

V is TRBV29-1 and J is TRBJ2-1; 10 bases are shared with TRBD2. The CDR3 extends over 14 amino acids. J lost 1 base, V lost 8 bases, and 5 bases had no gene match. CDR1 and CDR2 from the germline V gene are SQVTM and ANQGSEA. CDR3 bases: TGCAGCTCTAGCGGGAGAGGTTCCTACAATGAGCAGTTCTTC. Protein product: CSSSGRGSYNEQFF.

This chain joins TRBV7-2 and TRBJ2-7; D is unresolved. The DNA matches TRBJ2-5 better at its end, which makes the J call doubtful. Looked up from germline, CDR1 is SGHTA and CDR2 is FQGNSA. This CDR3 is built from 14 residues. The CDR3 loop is CASSLVQAPGTQYF. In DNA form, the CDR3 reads TGTGCCAGCAGCTTAGTGCAGGCCCCGGGGACCCAGTACTTC.

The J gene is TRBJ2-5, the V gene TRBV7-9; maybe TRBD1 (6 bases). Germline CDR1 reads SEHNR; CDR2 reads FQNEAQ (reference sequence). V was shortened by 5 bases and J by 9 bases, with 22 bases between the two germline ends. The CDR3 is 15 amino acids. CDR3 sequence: CASSPGQSGLEAQYF. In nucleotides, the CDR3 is TGTGCCAGCAGCCCCGGACAGTCAGGGTTGGAGGCCCAGTACTTC.

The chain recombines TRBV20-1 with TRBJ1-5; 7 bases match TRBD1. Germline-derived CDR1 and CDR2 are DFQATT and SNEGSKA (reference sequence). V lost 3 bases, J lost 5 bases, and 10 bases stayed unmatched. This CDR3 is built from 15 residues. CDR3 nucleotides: TGCAGTGCTAGCCCCCCGACAGGGCAACATCAGCCCCAGCATTTT. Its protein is CSASPPTGQHQPQHF.

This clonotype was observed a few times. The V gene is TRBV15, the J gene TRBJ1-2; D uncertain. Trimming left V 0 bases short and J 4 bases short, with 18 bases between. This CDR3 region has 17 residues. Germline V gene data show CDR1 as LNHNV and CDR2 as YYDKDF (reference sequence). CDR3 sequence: CATSRDRSRKGGYGYTF. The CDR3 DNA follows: TGTGCCACCAGCAGAGATCGAAGCCGTAAGGGTGGCTATGGCTACACCTTC.

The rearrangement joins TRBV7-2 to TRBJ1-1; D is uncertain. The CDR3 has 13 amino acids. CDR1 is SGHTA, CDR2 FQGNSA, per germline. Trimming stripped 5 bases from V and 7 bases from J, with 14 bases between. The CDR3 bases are TGTGCCAGCAGCCATCGATCCCGCGGTGAAGCTTTCTTT. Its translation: CASSHRSRGEAFF.

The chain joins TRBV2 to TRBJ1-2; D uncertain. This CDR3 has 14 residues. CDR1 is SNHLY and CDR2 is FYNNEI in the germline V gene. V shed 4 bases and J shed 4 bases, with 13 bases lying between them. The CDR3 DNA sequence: TGTGCCAGCAGTGTTCGGCTACCTCGCTATGGCTACACCTTC. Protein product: CASSVRLPRYGYTF.

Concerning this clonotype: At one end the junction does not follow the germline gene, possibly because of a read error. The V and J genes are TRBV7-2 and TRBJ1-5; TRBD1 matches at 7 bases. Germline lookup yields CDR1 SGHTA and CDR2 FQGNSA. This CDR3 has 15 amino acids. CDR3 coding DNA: TGTGCCAGCAGCCGACAGGGTTTAAGCAATCGGCCCCAGCATTTT. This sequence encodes CASSRQGLSNRPQHF.

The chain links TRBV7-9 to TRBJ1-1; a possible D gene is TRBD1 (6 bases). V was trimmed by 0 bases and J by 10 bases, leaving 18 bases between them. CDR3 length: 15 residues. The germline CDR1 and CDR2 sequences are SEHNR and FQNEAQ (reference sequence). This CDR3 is CASSLAQGQTARAFF. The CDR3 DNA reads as TGTGCCAGCAGCTTAGCACAAGGACAGACGGCGCGAGCTTTCTTT.

CDR3 DNA sequence: TGCGCCAGCAGCCAAGATATGCCAGGCCGGTATGGTCACACCTTC. It codes for CASSQDMPGRYGHTF. The chain recombines TRBV4-1 with TRBJ1-2; no definite D call. V was cut by 0 bases and J by 12 bases, with 20 bases left in between. Germline values: CDR1 MGHRA, CDR2 YSYEKL. The CDR3 runs 15 residues.

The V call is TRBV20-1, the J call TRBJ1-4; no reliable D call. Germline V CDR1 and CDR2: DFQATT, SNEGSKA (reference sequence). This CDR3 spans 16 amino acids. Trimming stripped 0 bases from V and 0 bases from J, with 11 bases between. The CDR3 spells CSARDPRFATNEKLFF. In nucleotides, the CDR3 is TGCAGTGCTAGAGATCCCCGGTTTGCAACTAATGAAAAACTGTTTTTT.

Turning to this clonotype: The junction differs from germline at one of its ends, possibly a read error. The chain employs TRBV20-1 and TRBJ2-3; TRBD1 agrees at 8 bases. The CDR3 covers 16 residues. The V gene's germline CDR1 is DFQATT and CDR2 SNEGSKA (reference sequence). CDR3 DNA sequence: TGCGGTGCATTGGGGGTAATGGGACAGGACACAGATGCGCAGTATTTT. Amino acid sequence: CGALGVMGQDTDAQYF.

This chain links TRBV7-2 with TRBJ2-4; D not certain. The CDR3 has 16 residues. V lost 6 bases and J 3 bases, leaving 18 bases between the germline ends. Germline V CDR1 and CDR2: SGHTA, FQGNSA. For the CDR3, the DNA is TGTGCCAGCAGTCGAAATCCACAAGGGTTCAAAAACATTCAGTACTTC. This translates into CASSRNPQGFKNIQYF.

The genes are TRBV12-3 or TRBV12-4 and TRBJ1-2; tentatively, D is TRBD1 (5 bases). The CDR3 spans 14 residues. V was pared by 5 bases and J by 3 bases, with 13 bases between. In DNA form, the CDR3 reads TGTGCCAGCAGTCTGCTTGGGGCCCACTATGGCTACACCTTC. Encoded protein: CASSLLGAHYGYTF.

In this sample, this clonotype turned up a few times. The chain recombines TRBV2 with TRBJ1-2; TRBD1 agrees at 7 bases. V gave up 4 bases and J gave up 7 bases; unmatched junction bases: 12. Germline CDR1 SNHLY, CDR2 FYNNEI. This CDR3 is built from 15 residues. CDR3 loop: CASSALGQNSIGYTF. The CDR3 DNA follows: TGTGCCAGCAGTGCTTTGGGACAGAACTCTATTGGCTACACCTTC.

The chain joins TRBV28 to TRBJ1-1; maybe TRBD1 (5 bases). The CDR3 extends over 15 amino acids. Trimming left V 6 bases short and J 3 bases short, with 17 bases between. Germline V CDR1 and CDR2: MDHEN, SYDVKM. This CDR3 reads CASSSGGSDYTEAFF. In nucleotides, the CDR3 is TGTGCCAGCAGCTCGGGGGGGTCCGATTACACTGAAGCTTTCTTT.

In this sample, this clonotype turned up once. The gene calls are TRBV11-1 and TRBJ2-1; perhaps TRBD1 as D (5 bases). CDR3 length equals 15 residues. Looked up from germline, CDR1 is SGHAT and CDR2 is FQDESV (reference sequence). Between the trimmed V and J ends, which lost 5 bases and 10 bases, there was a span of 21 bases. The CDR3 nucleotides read TGTGCCAGCAGCCCCAACCCAGGGTTGCCCTACGAGCAGTTCTTC. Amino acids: CASSPNPGLPYEQFF.

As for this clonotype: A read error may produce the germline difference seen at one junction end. Here the CDR3 reads CASSNRDIYSYTF. CDR3 DNA sequence: TGTGCCAGCAGCAACCGGGACATCTATAGCTACACCTTC. The chain has TRBV7-9 and TRBJ1-2; tentative D call: TRBD1 (6 bases). Looked up from germline, CDR1 is SEHNR and CDR2 is FQNEAQ (reference sequence). This CDR3 contains 13 residues.

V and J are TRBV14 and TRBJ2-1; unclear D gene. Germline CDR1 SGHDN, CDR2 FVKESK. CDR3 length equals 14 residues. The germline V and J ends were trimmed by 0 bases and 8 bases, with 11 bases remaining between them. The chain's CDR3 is CASSQDLESHEQFF. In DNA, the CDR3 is TGTGCCAGCAGCCAAGATCTAGAATCCCATGAGCAGTTCTTC.

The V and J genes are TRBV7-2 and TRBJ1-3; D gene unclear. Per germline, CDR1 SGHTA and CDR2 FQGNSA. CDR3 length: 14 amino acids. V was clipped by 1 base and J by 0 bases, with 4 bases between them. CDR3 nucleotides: TGTGCCAGCAGCTTAGTTCTCTCTGGAAACACCATATATTTT. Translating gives CASSLVLSGNTIYF.

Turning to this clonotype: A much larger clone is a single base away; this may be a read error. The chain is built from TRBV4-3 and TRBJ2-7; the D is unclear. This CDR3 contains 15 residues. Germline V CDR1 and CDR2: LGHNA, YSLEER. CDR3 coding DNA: TGCGCCAGCAGCCAAGAATTCGGCCAGCTCTACGGGCAGTACTTC. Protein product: CASSQEFGQLYGQYF.

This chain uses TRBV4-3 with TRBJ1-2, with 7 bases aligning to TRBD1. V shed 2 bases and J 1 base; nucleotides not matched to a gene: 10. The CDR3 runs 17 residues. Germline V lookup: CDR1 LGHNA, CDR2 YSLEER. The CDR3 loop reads CASSQRAHGTVNYGYTF. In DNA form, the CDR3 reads TGCGCCAGCAGCCAAAGGGCCCACGGGACAGTTAACTATGGCTACACCTTC.

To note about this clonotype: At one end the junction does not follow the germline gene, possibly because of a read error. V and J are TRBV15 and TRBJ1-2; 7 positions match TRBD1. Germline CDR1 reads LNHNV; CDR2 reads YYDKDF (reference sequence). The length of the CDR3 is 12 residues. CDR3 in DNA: TGTACCACCAGCAGAATAGGACAGGAATACACCTTC. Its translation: CTTSRIGQEYTF. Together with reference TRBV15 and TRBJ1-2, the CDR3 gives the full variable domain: DAMVIQNPRYQVTQFGKPVTLSCSQTLNHNVMYWYQQKSSQAPKLLFHYYDKDFNNEADTPDNFQSRRPNTSFCFLDIRSPGLGDTAMYLCTTSRIGQEYTFGSGTRLTVV.

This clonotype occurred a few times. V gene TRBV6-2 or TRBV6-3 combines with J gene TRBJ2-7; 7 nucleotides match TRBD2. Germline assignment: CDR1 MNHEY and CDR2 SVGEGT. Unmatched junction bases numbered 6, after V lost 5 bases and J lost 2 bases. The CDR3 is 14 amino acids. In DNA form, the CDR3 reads TGTGCCAGCAGTAAGACTAGCCCCACCTACGAGCAGTACTTC. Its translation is CASSKTSPTYEQYF.

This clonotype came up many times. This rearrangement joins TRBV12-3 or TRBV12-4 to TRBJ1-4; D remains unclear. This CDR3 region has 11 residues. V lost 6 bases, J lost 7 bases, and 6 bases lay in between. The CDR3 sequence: CASSLSEKLFF. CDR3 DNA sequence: TGTGCCAGCAGCTTAAGTGAAAAACTGTTTTTT.

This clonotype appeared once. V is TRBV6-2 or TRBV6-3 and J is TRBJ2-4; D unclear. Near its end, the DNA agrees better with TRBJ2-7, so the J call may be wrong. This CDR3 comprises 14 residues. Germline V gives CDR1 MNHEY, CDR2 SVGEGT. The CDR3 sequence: CASSGFIRTYEQYF. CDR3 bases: TGTGCCAGCAGTGGGTTTATCAGGACCTACGAGCAGTACTTC.

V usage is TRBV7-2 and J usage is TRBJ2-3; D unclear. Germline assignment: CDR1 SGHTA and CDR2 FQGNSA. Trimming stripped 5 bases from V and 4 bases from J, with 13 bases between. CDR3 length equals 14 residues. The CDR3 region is CASSPGPRSDTQYF. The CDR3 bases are TGTGCCAGCAGCCCCGGGCCCCGATCAGATACGCAGTATTTT.